The clone carrying this T cell receptor beta chain was counted a few times. Its antigen is as yet unknown. The source of the sample is a study of T cell repertoires in cytomegalovirus infection. Study background: Public TCR beta signatures marked donors with CMV infection and the matching HLA. Overall study results and limits: Dominating the ex vivo response were TCR beta clonotypes that were CMV-specific and HLA-C-restricted. Cumulative public TCR beta family frequency identified carriers of CMV plus the relevant HLA.

TCRdb re-called the reads with MiXCR, one entry per CDR3 protein. The sample holds approximately 700,000 distinct CDR3 sequences, approximately 40% seen once. What was sequenced was PBMCs. The receptor comes from a human donor in good health (CMV status not recorded). Some clones in this sample may be carry-over from other donors' samples.

The CDR3 bases are TGTGCCATCAGTGCGCGGGATGGAGAGACCCAGTACTTC. Translating gives CAISARDGETQYF. The chain links TRBV10-3 to TRBJ2-5; D possibly corresponds to TRBD2 (6 bases). V lost 4 bases to trimming and J lost 4 bases, with 10 bases between them. The CDR3 is 13 residues long. Germline V gene data show CDR1 as ENHRY and CDR2 as SYGVKD.